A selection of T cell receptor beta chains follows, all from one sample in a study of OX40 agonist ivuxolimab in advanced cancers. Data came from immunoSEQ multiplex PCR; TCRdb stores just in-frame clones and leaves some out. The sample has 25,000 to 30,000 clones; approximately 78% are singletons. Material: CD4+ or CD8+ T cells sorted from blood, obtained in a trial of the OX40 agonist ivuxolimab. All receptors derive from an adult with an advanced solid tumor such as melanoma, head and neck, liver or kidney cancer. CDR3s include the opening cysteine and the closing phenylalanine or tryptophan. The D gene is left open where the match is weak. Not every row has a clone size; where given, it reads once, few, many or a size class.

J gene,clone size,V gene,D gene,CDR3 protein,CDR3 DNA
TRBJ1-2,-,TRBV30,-,CAWSWGDKEWVGGYTF,TGTGCCTGGTCATGGGGGGACAAAGAGTGGGTCGGTGGCTACACCTTC
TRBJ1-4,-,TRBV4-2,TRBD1,CASSQDRFNEKLFF,TGTGCCAGCAGCCAGGACAGGTTTAATGAAAAACTGTTTTTT
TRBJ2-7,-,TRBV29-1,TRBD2,CSVEYSTSGEYEQYF,TGCAGCGTTGAATACTCAACTAGCGGGGAATACGAGCAGTACTTC
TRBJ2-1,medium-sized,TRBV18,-,CASSPGYNEQFF,TGTGCCAGCTCACCAGGTTACAATGAGCAGTTCTTC
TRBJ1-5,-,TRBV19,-,CASSIGMTAGSNQPQHF,TGTGCCAGTAGTATAGGAATGACTGCTGGGAGCAATCAGCCCCAGCATTTT
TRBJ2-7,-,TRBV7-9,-,CASSLESGSSYEQYF,TGTGCCAGCAGCTTAGAGAGTGGCAGCTCCTACGAGCAGTACTTC
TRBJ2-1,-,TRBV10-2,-,CASSETAPANSYNEQFF,TGCGCCAGCAGTGAGACCGCCCCAGCGAACTCCTACAATGAGCAGTTCTTC
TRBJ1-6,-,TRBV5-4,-,CASSPFPEPGDSPLHF,TGTGCCAGCAGCCCCTTCCCGGAGCCTGGGGATTCACCCCTCCACTTT
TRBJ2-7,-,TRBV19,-,CASSPGGYEQYF,TGTGCCAGTAGTCCTGGGGGATACGAGCAGTACTTC
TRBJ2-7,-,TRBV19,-,CASSIVPRASEWYEQYF,TGTGCCAGTAGTATAGTACCCAGGGCTAGCGAATGGTACGAGCAGTACTTC
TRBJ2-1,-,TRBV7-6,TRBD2,CASSLLLAGVGGEQFF,TGTGCCAGCAGCCTCCTTCTAGCGGGCGTGGGAGGTGAGCAGTTCTTC
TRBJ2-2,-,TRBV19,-,CASKEDPAGTGELFF,TGTGCCAGTAAAGAGGACCCGGCGGGCACCGGGGAGCTGTTTTTT
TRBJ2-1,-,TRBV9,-,CASSSTVQPNEQFF,TGTGCCAGCAGCTCCACCGTTCAGCCCAATGAGCAGTTCTTC
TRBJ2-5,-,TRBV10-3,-,CAISESGRPGETQYF,TGTGCCATCAGTGAGTCGGGCAGGCCAGGTGAGACCCAGTACTTC
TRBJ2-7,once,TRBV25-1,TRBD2,CASSERELDEQYF,TGTGCCAGCAGTGAGCGGGAGTTGGACGAGCAGTACTTC
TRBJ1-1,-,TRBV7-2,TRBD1,CASSFFSGGSGEAFF,TGTGCCAGCAGCTTCTTCTCAGGGGGGAGTGGTGAAGCTTTCTTT
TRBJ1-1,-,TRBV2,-,CASSHNTGSTEAFF,TGTGCCAGCAGTCATAATACCGGTAGCACTGAAGCTTTCTTT
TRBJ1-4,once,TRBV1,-,CTSSQVGTGEYEKLFF,TGCACCAGCAGCCAGGTGGGGACAGGGGAGTATGAAAAACTGTTTTTT
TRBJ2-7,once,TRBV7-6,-,CASSLAGGDSYEQYF,TGTGCCAGCAGCTTAGCAGGCGGGGATTCCTACGAGCAGTACTTC
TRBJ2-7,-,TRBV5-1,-,CASSLGYEQYF,TGCGCCAGCAGCTTGGGGTACGAGCAGTACTTC
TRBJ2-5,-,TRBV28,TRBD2,CASSYRLAGAYQETQYF,TGTGCCAGCAGTTACCGACTAGCGGGGGCCTACCAAGAGACCCAGTACTTC
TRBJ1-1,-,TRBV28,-,CASSLSLGGTEAFF,TGTGCCAGCAGTCTCTCACTAGGGGGGACTGAAGCTTTCTTT
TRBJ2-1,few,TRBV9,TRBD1,CASSPTGEYYNEQFF,TGTGCCAGCAGCCCGACAGGGGAGTACTACAATGAGCAGTTCTTC
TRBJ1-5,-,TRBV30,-,CAWRTGPGDQPQHF,TGTGCCTGGAGGACGGGACCCGGAGATCAGCCCCAGCATTTT
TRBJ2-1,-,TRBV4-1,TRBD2,CASSPHPAGVDNEQFF,TGCGCCAGCAGCCCTCACCCCGCGGGGGTAGACAATGAGCAGTTCTTC
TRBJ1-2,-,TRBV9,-,CASSDSLWEGYTF,TGTGCCAGCAGCGATTCCTTATGGGAAGGCTACACCTTC
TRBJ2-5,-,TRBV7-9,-,CASSSDGEDF,TGTGCCAGCAGCTCAGACGGGGAAGACTTC
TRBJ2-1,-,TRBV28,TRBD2,CASATSGYEQFF,TGTGCCAGCGCAACTAGCGGGTATGAGCAGTTCTTC
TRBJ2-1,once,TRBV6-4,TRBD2,CASSDSLAGVDEQFF,TGTGCCAGCAGTGACTCGCTAGCGGGAGTTGATGAGCAGTTCTTC
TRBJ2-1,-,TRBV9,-,CASSVGGDPSYNEQFF,TGTGCCAGCAGCGTTGGAGGAGACCCATCCTACAATGAGCAGTTCTTC
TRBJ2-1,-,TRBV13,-,CASSLGTAFFEQFF,TGTGCCAGCAGCTTAGGGACGGCCTTTTTTGAGCAGTTCTTC
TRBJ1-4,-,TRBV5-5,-,CASSSLLGNANEKLFF,TGTGCCAGCAGTTCCCTTTTGGGGAACGCTAATGAAAAACTGTTTTTT